These T cell receptor beta chains were read from a single sample in a study of beta chain features in type 1 diabetes. Here immunoSEQ multiplex PCR was the method, and the copy in TCRdb shows in-frame clones only, minus some. The repertoire holds approximately 470,000 clones, with roughly 30% as singletons. Sequencing was performed on naive CD4+ T cells from blood. The source of these receptors is a young man in good health. CDR3s include the opening cysteine and the closing phenylalanine or tryptophan. A D gene is named only where the DNA matches it firmly. Not every row has a clone size; where given, it reads once, few, many or a size class.

TRBJ2-7	-	TRBV6-1	-	TGTGCCAGCAGGGATCCGGGGGTTGGTGAGCAGTACTTC	CASRDPGVGEQYF
TRBJ2-7	-	TRBV29-1	TRBD2	TGCAGCGTTGAGTCCGGGGCTAGCGGGAGAGGCGAGCAGTACTTC	CSVESGASGRGEQYF
TRBJ2-7	-	TRBV4-1	-	TGCGCCAGCAGCCAAGTTGGTGACTACGAGCAGTACTTC	CASSQVGDYEQYF
TRBJ2-3	-	TRBV29-1	-	TGCAGCGTTGAATCCCAGGGCACAGATACGCAGTATTTT	CSVESQGTDTQYF
TRBJ2-5	-	TRBV7-9	-	TGTGCCAGCAGCTCCCAGGGCCTCCAAGAGACCCAGTACTTC	CASSSQGLQETQYF
TRBJ1-1	-	TRBV19	TRBD1	TGTGCCAGTAGTCTGGACAGGGGAACTGAAGCTTTCTTT	CASSLDRGTEAFF
TRBJ2-2	-	TRBV7-2	-	TGTGCCAGCAGCCTCAGGGGCGCGAACACCGGGGAGCTGTTTTTT	CASSLRGANTGELFF
TRBJ2-3	-	TRBV18	TRBD2	TGTGCCAGCTCACCGCGGCTAGCGGGGAGCACAGATACGCAGTATTTT	CASSPRLAGSTDTQYF
TRBJ2-2	few	TRBV30	-	TGTGCCTGGAAACGTATGGCAAACACCGGGGAGCTGTTTTTT	CAWKRMANTGELFF
TRBJ1-5	-	TRBV15	TRBD1	TGTGCCACCAGCCCAGACAGGGGGCTCAATCAGCCCCAGCATTTT	CATSPDRGLNQPQHF
TRBJ1-3	-	TRBV10-3	-	TGTGCCATCAGCGACAGCTCTGGAAACACCATATATTTT	CAISDSSGNTIYF
TRBJ2-3	-	TRBV7-9	-	TGTGCCAGCAGCTTACGGGGCTCCACCCAGGATACGCAGTATTTT	CASSLRGSTQDTQYF
TRBJ1-1	once	TRBV20-1	-	TGCAGTGTAAGACTCTACACTGAAGCTTTCTTT	CSVRLYTEAFF
TRBJ2-7	few	TRBV5-1	-	TGCGCCAGCAGCGGGGATATCTACGAGCAGTACTTC	CASSGDIYEQYF
TRBJ1-2	few	TRBV10-3	-	TGTGCCATCGGTTCTCGACCGGAGATCAGTGGCTACACCTTC	CAIGSRPEISGYTF
TRBJ2-5	-	TRBV5-1	-	TGCGCCAGCAGCTTGGGCGTCTCACTGGCGGGGGAGACCCAGTACTTC	CASSLGVSLAGETQYF
TRBJ2-7	few	TRBV20-1	TRBD1	TGCAGTGCTAGGGGACAGTACGAGCAGTACTTC	CSARGQYEQYF
TRBJ2-1	-	TRBV15	TRBD2	TGTGCCACCAGCAGAGGGACTAGCGGGAATTCCTACAATGAGCAGTTCTTC	CATSRGTSGNSYNEQFF
TRBJ2-3	few	TRBV7-9	-	TGTGCCAGCAGCAAGGGGGACGGCACAGATACGCAGTATTTT	CASSKGDGTDTQYF
TRBJ1-5	few	TRBV30	-	TGTGCCTGGAGTGTATCCGGAGGTCAGCCCCAGCATTTT	CAWSVSGGQPQHF
TRBJ2-6	few	TRBV18	TRBD1	TGTGCCAGCTCACCCCGGGACAGGGCCTCTGGGGCCAACGTCCTGACTTTC	CASSPRDRASGANVLTF
TRBJ2-3	-	TRBV5-1	-	TGCGCCAGCAGCTTGGCCGGACGGGCGGATACGCAGTATTTT	CASSLAGRADTQYF
TRBJ2-5	-	TRBV7-2	-	TGTGCCAGCAGCTTAGGTGGCGCTGTTGAGACCCAGTACTTC	CASSLGGAVETQYF
TRBJ2-1	-	TRBV11-2	TRBD1	TGTGCCAGCAGCTTAGACAGGGGGTATCAGTTCTTC	CASSLDRGYQFF
TRBJ2-7	-	TRBV7-9	TRBD2	TGTGCCAGCAGCCACGTTGGGGGAGTAGCGGGATACTACGAGCAGTACTTC	CASSHVGGVAGYYEQYF
TRBJ2-3	-	TRBV7-9	TRBD2	TGTGCCAGCAGCTTTAGCGGGAGTGGTACAGATACGCAGTATTTT	CASSFSGSGTDTQYF
TRBJ1-3	few	TRBV7-3	-	TGTGCCAGCAGCTGGGACGTCGGAAACACCATATATTTT	CASSWDVGNTIYF
TRBJ2-7	few	TRBV25-1	TRBD1	TGTGCCAGCAGTGGGACAGGGGGAACCTACGAGCAGTACTTC	CASSGTGGTYEQYF
TRBJ2-7	-	TRBV10-3	TRBD1	TGTGCCAGCGGACCGGGACAGGAAAAAGGGCAGTACTTC	CASGPGQEKGQYF
TRBJ2-7	-	TRBV29-1	TRBD1	TGCAGCGTGACAGGGAACAGAAACTACGAGCAGTACTTC	CSVTGNRNYEQYF
TRBJ2-1	-	TRBV25-1	TRBD1	TGTGCCAGCAGTGAATTAGACAGGGGGTCTAATGAGCAGTTCTTC	CASSELDRGSNEQFF
TRBJ1-2	-	TRBV7-9	-	TGTGCCAGCAGCTTAGACGGATATGGCTACACCTTC	CASSLDGYGYTF
TRBJ1-2	few	TRBV5-4	-	TGTGCCAGCAGCTTGGTAACTTATCTGGGGGCAGAGACCTTC	CASSLVTYLGAETF
TRBJ2-1	-	TRBV6-1	TRBD2	TGTGCCAGCAGTGGTTGGGGTGCTCTAGCGGGAGTCCGGAATGAGCAGTTCTTC	CASSGWGALAGVRNEQFF
TRBJ2-3	-	TRBV19	-	TGTGCCAGTTTCCACCCTAGCACAGATACGCAGTATTTT	CASFHPSTDTQYF
TRBJ1-2	-	TRBV6-6	-	TGTGCCAGCACCCCGTCGATACAGGATCTCTATGGCTACACCTTC	CASTPSIQDLYGYTF
TRBJ2-3	few	TRBV9	-	TGTGCCAGCAGCGTAAATCAGGGTCTCAATACGCAGTATTTT	CASSVNQGLNTQYF
TRBJ2-4	few	TRBV5-1	TRBD1	TGCGCCAGCAGCATAGGACAGGGCGGGCCCAACATTCAGTACTTC	CASSIGQGGPNIQYF
TRBJ1-2	-	TRBV28	-	TGTGCCAGCAGTACCGAACAGGGACGAGGCTACACCTTC	CASSTEQGRGYTF
TRBJ2-5	-	TRBV9	TRBD2	TGTGCCAGCAGCGTAGGGGCTAGCGGGGCGGTAGGAGAGACCCAGTACTTC	CASSVGASGAVGETQYF
TRBJ2-7	-	TRBV9	-	TGTGCCAGCAGCGTAGGGGGCCGTACCTACGAGCAGTACTTC	CASSVGGRTYEQYF
TRBJ1-2	few	TRBV30	-	TGTGCCTGGAGTGAAACACTCAGCGATGGCTACACCTTC	CAWSETLSDGYTF
TRBJ1-2	few	TRBV29-1	-	TGCAGCGTTGTCTCGGGGAAGAACTATGGCTACACCTTC	CSVVSGKNYGYTF
TRBJ2-7	few	TRBV23-1	-	TGCGCCAGCAACAGGATACGATACGAGCAGTACTTC	CASNRIRYEQYF
TRBJ2-1	few	TRBV11-2	-	TGTGCCAGCAGCTTCGAGCGCTCGATGAATGAGCAGTTCTTC	CASSFERSMNEQFF
TRBJ2-7	-	TRBV29-1	-	TGCAGCGTCGCAGGGCCCTACTACGAGCAGTACTTC	CSVAGPYYEQYF
TRBJ2-3	-	TRBV29-1	-	TGCAGCGTGGATACGGAGGGCACAGATACGCAGTATTTT	CSVDTEGTDTQYF
TRBJ2-7	few	TRBV29-1	-	TGCAGCGTTCAGGTTTCCTACGAGCAGTACTTC	CSVQVSYEQYF
TRBJ2-7	-	TRBV5-1	-	TGCGCCAGCAGCTTGAGACCGGGTTACGAGCAGTACTTC	CASSLRPGYEQYF
TRBJ2-2	-	TRBV7-2	TRBD2	TGTGCCAGCAGCCCGACTAGCGGGAGGGCGAGCACCGGGGAGCTGTTTTTT	CASSPTSGRASTGELFF
TRBJ2-3	few	TRBV29-1	-	TGCAGCGTTGCAGGGACAATCACAGATACGCAGTATTTT	CSVAGTITDTQYF
TRBJ2-7	-	TRBV4-2	TRBD1	TGTGCCAGCAGCCACCTGGACAGGGAAGCCGGCGAGCAGTACTTC	CASSHLDREAGEQYF
TRBJ1-2	few	TRBV10-3	-	TGTGCCACGACTGACAGTAGAGGCTACGGCTACACCTTC	CATTDSRGYGYTF